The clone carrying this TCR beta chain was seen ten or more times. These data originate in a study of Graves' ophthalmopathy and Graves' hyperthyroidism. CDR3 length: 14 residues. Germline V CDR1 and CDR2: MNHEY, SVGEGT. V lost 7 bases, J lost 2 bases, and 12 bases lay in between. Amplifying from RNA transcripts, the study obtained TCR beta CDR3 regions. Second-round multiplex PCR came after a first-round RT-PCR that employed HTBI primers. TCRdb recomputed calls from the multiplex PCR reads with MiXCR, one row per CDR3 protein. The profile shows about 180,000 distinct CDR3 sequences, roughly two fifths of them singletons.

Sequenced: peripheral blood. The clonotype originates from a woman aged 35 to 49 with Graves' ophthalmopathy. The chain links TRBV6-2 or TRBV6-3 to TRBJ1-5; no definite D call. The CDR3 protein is CASTDAFGNQPQHF. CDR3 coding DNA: TGTGCCAGCACTGACGCGTTTGGCAATCAGCCCCAGCATTTT.